Following are 3 T cell receptor beta chains from one sample sequenced in a study of OX40 agonist ivuxolimab in advanced cancers. The library came from the immunoSEQ multiplex PCR assay. The table was pulled from immuneACCESS by TCRdb, which kept in-frame rearrangements only. Such tables lose some clones; where checked, under half of the loss comes from unresolved V genes, and the rest has no known cause. The sample contains about 70,000 clones, 87% of them found a single time. The ten largest account for about 2.7% of the sample. Sequenced material: CD4+ or CD8+ T cells sorted from blood, taken in a trial of the OX40 agonist ivuxolimab. Receptors were obtained from an adult with an advanced solid tumor such as melanoma, head and neck, liver or kidney cancer.

Concerning this clone itself: The sample holds other DNA sequences that translate to the same CDR3. CDR3 residues: CASSQGPGTSGSGEQFF. The CDR3 DNA sequence: TGCGCCAGCAGCCAAGGCCCCGGGACTAGCGGGAGCGGTGAGCAGTTCTTC. The chain carries TRBV4-1 and TRBJ2-1, with TRBD2 matching 14 bases. J lost 9 bases, V lost 1 base, and 8 bases had no gene match. The CDR3 loop spans 17 amino acids. Looked up from germline, CDR1 is MGHRA and CDR2 is YSYEKL.

This clone was detected a few times. This sequence joins TRBV7-9 and TRBJ1-6, with no clear D. The germline V gene has CDR1 SEHNR and CDR2 FQNEAQ (reference sequence). This CDR3 spans 16 amino acids. Trimming stripped 5 bases from V and 11 bases from J, with 22 bases between. CDR3 sequence: CASSRAPGPFRTPLHF. The CDR3 DNA is TGTGCCAGCAGCCGGGCCCCCGGACCCTTCCGAACACCCCTCCACTTT.

The genes are TRBV7-2 and TRBJ2-3; D unresolved. Trimming removed 11 bases at V and 0 bases at J, with 15 bases between. Germline CDR1 is SGHTA and CDR2 is FQGNSA. This CDR3 has 14 residues. CDR3 amino acids: CADKKELSTDTQYF. The CDR3 DNA reads as TGTGCCGACAAGAAGGAGCTTAGCACAGATACGCAGTATTTT.